This section outlines one TCR beta chain sequence together with its context. Its cognate antigen is unknown. This CDR3 is 13 amino acids long. The germline gives CDR1 SGDLS, CDR2 YYNGEE. Trimming removed 5 bases from V and 0 bases from J, with 8 bases in between. This specimen comes from a study of cytomegalovirus exposure and HLA in healthy donors. The study ran its PCR with 60 Vbeta and 13 Jbeta primers. TCRdb's table, derived via immunoSEQ multiplex PCR, lists solely in-frame clones and lacks some. Of 120,000 to 150,000 clones in the sample, 80% were seen once. General study points: The availability of immune exposure information extended only to CMV serostatus. Later analysis found that TCR beta chains associated with HLA were more clonally expanded than other, equally common chains. Analysis was carried out at a later point, and it linked a missense DCLRE1C variant to TCR beta V- and J-gene trimming.

This receptor was identified in a male donor in good health and CMV-seronegative. The gene calls are TRBV9 and TRBJ1-2, with D hard to call. Sequencing was performed on PBMCs. The CDR3 reads CASRRDPNYGYTF. The CDR3 bases are TGTGCCAGCAGGCGGGATCCTAACTATGGCTACACCTTC.